The 30 T cell receptor beta chains in this list originate from one sample, sequenced in a study of blood T cell repertoires in COVID-19 (dated by TCRdb to about 2020). To prepare the library, the immunoSEQ multiplex PCR assay was applied. TCRdb obtained this table from immuneACCESS and retained in-frame rearrangements with V and J assigned. These tables miss some clones; where compared with another copy, unresolved V genes account for less than half of the shortfall, and the remainder is unexplained. The sample yields about 24,000 clones; 80% to 90% were counted once. About a sixth of the sample belongs to the ten largest clones. Sequencing was performed on peripheral blood. These receptors were taken from a human donor with acute or convalescent COVID-19. The donor label of this sample is uncertain.

The V call is TRBV3-1 (or the pseudogene TRBV3-2), the J call TRBJ1-1, with D hard to call. This CDR3 contains 13 residues. Germline lookup yields CDR1 LGHDT and CDR2 YNNKEL (reference sequence). Between the trimmed V and J ends, which lost 4 bases and 3 bases, there was a span of 9 bases. CDR3 protein: CASSLQTYTEAFF. The DNA of the CDR3 is TGTGCCAGCAGCCTCCAAACATACACTGAAGCTTTCTTT.

J is TRBJ2-7 and V is TRBV11-2, with 8 positions matching TRBD1. Per germline, CDR1 SGHAT and CDR2 FQNNGV. This CDR3 region has 17 residues. CDR3 in DNA: TGTGCAGCAGCTCTGGAAATGACAGGGGCAAGCTCCTACGAGCAGTACTTC. Protein: CAAALEMTGASSYEQYF.

The chain recombines TRBV5-5 with TRBJ2-1; 11 nucleotides match TRBD1. J lost 15 bases, V lost 4 bases, and 9 bases had no gene match. Germline CDR1 is SGHKS and CDR2 is YYEKEE (reference sequence). This CDR3 is 13 amino acids long. CDR3 region: CASSRAGQGGRFF. The CDR3, as DNA: TGTGCCAGCAGCCGAGCGGGACAGGGGGGGAGGTTCTTC. The full variable domain, in which reference TRBV5-5 and TRBJ2-1 provide the parts outside the CDR3, is DAGVTQSPTHLIKTRGQQVTLRCSPISGHKSVSWYQQVLGQGPQFIFQYYEKEERGRGNFPDRFSARQFPNYSSELNVNALLLGDSALYLCASSRAGQGGRFFGPGTRLTVL.

The J gene is TRBJ2-2, the V gene TRBV10-3, with D unclear. Germline CDR1 and CDR2: ENHRY and SYGVKD. The CDR3 totals 11 residues. The ends were cut back, 4 bases at V and 8 bases at J, with 5 bases in the middle. CDR3 loop: CAISVSGELFF. CDR3 sequence (DNA): TGTGCCATCAGTGTCTCTGGGGAGCTGTTTTTT.

V and J are TRBV11-3 and TRBJ2-1, with a tentative D call TRBD1 (5 bases). This CDR3 has 14 residues. Germline CDR1 and CDR2: SGHNT and YENEEA. Trimming took off 5 bases at V and 6 bases at J, with 14 bases between the two ends. CDR3 sequence (DNA): TGTGCCAGCAGCCCGCCCGGCAGGGTCAATGAGCAGTTCTTC. As protein: CASSPPGRVNEQFF.

V gene TRBV6-6 combines with J gene TRBJ1-5; D is unresolved. Germline V lookup: CDR1 MNHNY, CDR2 SVGAGI (reference sequence). Trimming left V 7 bases short and J 5 bases short, with 12 bases between. The CDR3 loop spans 13 amino acids. CDR3 nucleotide sequence: TGTGCCAGCACTAACCGGGGAGATCAGCCCCAGCATTTT. Protein product: CASTNRGDQPQHF.

The V call is TRBV5-1, the J call TRBJ2-5; tentatively, D is TRBD1 (6 bases). CDR3 length equals 15 residues. Germline V gene data show CDR1 as SGHRS and CDR2 as YFSETQ. The ends were cut back, 0 bases at V and 3 bases at J, with 12 bases in the middle. CDR3 residues: CASSLVLDRKETQYF. DNA for the CDR3: TGCGCCAGCAGCTTGGTACTCGACAGGAAAGAGACCCAGTACTTC.

This chain uses TRBV5-6 with TRBJ1-2, with 7 bases matching TRBD1. The germline V gene has CDR1 SGHDT and CDR2 YYEEEE. Trimming at V came to 2 bases and at J to 6 bases, leaving 10 bases not matched to a gene. The length of the CDR3 is 15 residues. The CDR3 sequence: CASSLLTGPGNGYTF. CDR3 coding DNA: TGTGCCAGCAGCTTACTGACAGGGCCGGGGAATGGCTACACCTTC.

With respect to this clone: Relative to the germline gene, one junction end is altered; a read error may explain this. The rearrangement uses TRBV3-1 (or the pseudogene TRBV3-2) and TRBJ2-5; TRBD2 agrees at 7 bases. Germline V gene lookup returns CDR1 LGHDT and CDR2 YNNKEL (reference sequence). CDR3 length equals 16 residues. The CDR3 nucleotides read TGTGCCAGCAGTCAAGAAGAGGCGGGAGATGAGGAGACCCAGTACTTC. It translates to CASSQEEAGDEETQYF.

The CDR3 DNA sequence: TGCGCCAGCAGCTTGGGGGGGCGCAACGAGCAGTTCTTC. Translation gives CASSLGGRNEQFF. The genes are TRBV5-1 and TRBJ2-1; weak D call: TRBD1 (6 bases). Trimming removed 0 bases from V and 10 bases from J, with 11 bases in between. This CDR3 comprises 13 residues. The germline gives CDR1 SGHRS, CDR2 YFSETQ.

This sequence joins TRBV7-3 and TRBJ2-7; TRBD2 matches 10 bases. The CDR3 extends over 15 amino acids. CDR1 SGHTA and CDR2 FQGTGA come from the germline V gene. V was pared by 3 bases and J by 1 base, with 3 bases of the junction left unmatched. CDR3 DNA: TGTGCCAGCAGCTTCTCTAGCGGGAGTTCCTACGAGCAGTACTTC. This sequence encodes CASSFSSGSSYEQYF.

The genes are TRBV5-1 and TRBJ2-5, with TRBD2 as a possible D gene (6 bases). Germline CDR1 SGHRS, CDR2 YFSETQ. The CDR3 sequence is 15 residues long. V lost 2 bases, J lost 0 bases, and 11 bases lay in between. The CDR3 protein is CASSFSSGYQETQYF. The DNA of the CDR3 is TGCGCCAGCAGCTTCAGTAGCGGATACCAAGAGACCCAGTACTTC.

This chain joins TRBV7-2 and TRBJ2-7; 7 bases map to TRBD2. Germline trimming cut 8 bases from V and 4 bases from J; bases unmatched to any gene: 14. The CDR3 contains 15 residues. The germline V gene encodes CDR1 SGHTA and CDR2 FQGNSA. This CDR3 is CASSSLGGGGYEQYF. The DNA of the CDR3 is TGTGCCAGCTCCTCTCTAGGCGGGGGAGGGTACGAGCAGTACTTC.

The chain couples TRBV27 to TRBJ2-5, with D uncertain. The V gene lost 5 bases and the J gene lost 1 base, with 11 bases spanning the gap. CDR1 is MNHEY, CDR2 SMNVEV, per germline (reference sequence). The CDR3 sequence is 14 residues long. The CDR3 loop reads CASSPGGFQETQYF. The CDR3 region has the DNA TGTGCCAGCAGTCCTGGCGGATTCCAAGAGACCCAGTACTTC.

The V and J genes are TRBV3-1 (or the pseudogene TRBV3-2) and TRBJ2-2; possibly TRBD1 for D (6 bases). CDR3 size: 16 residues. Germline loops: CDR1 LGHDT, CDR2 YNNKEL (reference sequence). Trimming pared 1 base from V and 1 base from J, leaving 10 bases between. The CDR3 nucleotides read TGTGCCAGCAGCCAAGGGCAGGGGATGAACACCGGGGAGCTGTTTTTT. This translates into CASSQGQGMNTGELFF.

This rearrangement joins TRBV7-2 to TRBJ1-2; TRBD1 matches at 8 bases. Germline CDR1 and CDR2: SGHTA and FQGNSA. Germline trimming cut 1 base from V and 4 bases from J; bases unmatched to any gene: 14. This CDR3 region has 18 residues. CDR3 residues: CASSLVSGGRGRSYGYTF. CDR3 sequence (DNA): TGTGCCAGCAGCTTAGTATCCGGGGGCAGGGGGCGCAGCTATGGCTACACCTTC.

This clone was seen once. V is TRBV12-3 or TRBV12-4 and J is TRBJ2-7; D unclear. This CDR3 is built from 13 residues. The V end was cut by 2 bases, the J end by 0 bases, with 5 bases between. The CDR3 DNA reads as TGTGCCAGCAGTTTATTTAGCTCCTACGAGCAGTACTTC. Its translation is CASSLFSSYEQYF.

The chain has TRBV4-1 and TRBJ2-1; TRBD2 aligns across 8 bases. Trimming at V came to 1 base and at J to 7 bases, leaving 9 bases not matched to a gene. The CDR3 sequence is 16 residues long. Looked up from germline, CDR1 is MGHRA and CDR2 is YSYEKL. DNA for the CDR3: TGCGCCAGCAGCCAAGGACTAGCGAGCGGGCGGAATGAGCAGTTCTTC. Its protein product is CASSQGLASGRNEQFF.

Here the CDR3 DNA reads TGTGCCAGCAGCCCCGGGACAGGTCGAGATGAGCAGTTCTTC. This translates into CASSPGTGRDEQFF. V is TRBV3-1 (or the pseudogene TRBV3-2) and J is TRBJ2-1, with TRBD1 matching 8 bases. V was clipped by 4 bases and J by 8 bases; unmatched bases: 7. This CDR3 comprises 14 residues. CDR1 is LGHDT, CDR2 YNNKEL, per germline (reference sequence).

Only one count was recorded for this clone. This chain links TRBV4-3 with TRBJ2-5, with D maybe TRBD2 (7 bases). CDR3 length: 16 amino acids. The germline V gene encodes CDR1 LGHNA and CDR2 YSLEER. Trimming shortened V by 4 bases and J by 1 base, and 16 bases separated the two germline ends. DNA of the CDR3: TGCGCCAGCAGCCCCGAGGGGGGGGGAGGCCAAGAGACCCAGTACTTC. It is translated as CASSPEGGGGQETQYF.

The CDR3 reads CASSLALGSYNEQFF. CDR3 DNA: TGCGCCAGCAGCTTGGCCCTAGGCTCCTACAATGAGCAGTTCTTC. The chain joins TRBV5-1 to TRBJ2-1, with D uncertain. Trimming removed 0 bases at V and 0 bases at J, with 7 bases between. CDR1 is SGHRS and CDR2 is YFSETQ in the germline V gene. CDR3 size: 15 residues.

This sequence joins TRBV6-5 and TRBJ2-1; D may be TRBD1 (6 bases). Germline lookup yields CDR1 MNHEY and CDR2 SVGAGI. This CDR3 contains 15 residues. V dropped 2 bases and J dropped 3 bases, with 11 bases sitting between them. The CDR3 is CASSYHGQFYNEQFF. DNA for the CDR3: TGTGCCAGCAGTTACCATGGACAGTTCTACAATGAGCAGTTCTTC.

The chain is built from TRBV4-1 and TRBJ1-1, with TRBD1 as a possible D gene (5 bases). V lost 0 bases and J lost 3, with 14 bases in between. CDR3 length: 16 amino acids. Germline assignment: CDR1 MGHRA and CDR2 YSYEKL. As DNA, the CDR3 is TGCGCCAGCAGCCAAGAGGAGACAGCCGACTACACTGAAGCTTTCTTT. Amino acids: CASSQEETADYTEAFF.

This rearrangement joins TRBV19 to TRBJ2-3; D gene ambiguous. Germline values: CDR1 LNHDA, CDR2 SQIVND (reference sequence). This CDR3 has 13 residues. The ends were cut back, 2 bases at V and 6 bases at J, with 9 bases in the middle. In DNA form, the CDR3 reads TGTGCCAGTAGTATAATGGTTCGGGATACGCAGTATTTT. Translated: CASSIMVRDTQYF.

V gene TRBV6-6 combines with J gene TRBJ2-2, with TRBD2 matching 14 bases. CDR3 length equals 19 residues. V trimming: 5 bases; J trimming: 4 bases; junction bases outside the gene matches: 12. Germline V CDR1 and CDR2: MNHNY, SVGAGI (reference sequence). CDR3 in amino acids: CASSRGLAGADRGTGELFF. DNA for the CDR3: TGTGCCAGCAGTCGGGGACTAGCGGGGGCCGATCGGGGCACCGGGGAGCTGTTTTTT.

The chain combines TRBV2 with TRBJ1-5, with 8 bases lining up with TRBD1. Germline lookup yields CDR1 SNHLY and CDR2 FYNNEI. The CDR3 extends over 13 amino acids. V shed 5 bases, J shed 6 bases, and the junction held 3 bases outside the gene matches. CDR3 protein: CASSPDRGQPQHF. The CDR3 DNA is TGTGCCAGCAGTCCTGACAGGGGTCAGCCCCAGCATTTT.

V usage is TRBV7-2 and J usage is TRBJ2-5; D may be TRBD1 (5 bases). Germline loops: CDR1 SGHTA, CDR2 FQGNSA. The ends were cut back, 5 bases at V and 10 bases at J, with 20 bases in the middle. This CDR3 has 14 residues. Here the CDR3 DNA reads TGTGCCAGCAGCCATGACCCCCAAGGGGATAACCAGTACTTC. It translates to CASSHDPQGDNQYF.

The chain couples TRBV7-8 to TRBJ2-5; TRBD2 agrees at 8 bases. The CDR3 length is 12 residues. Germline CDR1 is SGHVS and CDR2 is FQNEAQ. Germline trimming cut 5 bases from V and 5 bases from J; bases unmatched to any gene: 1. CDR3 DNA sequence: TGTGCCAGCAGCCCTAGCGGGGAGACCCAGTACTTC. It codes for CASSPSGETQYF.

The J gene is TRBJ2-2, the V gene TRBV5-4; 7 bases line up with TRBD1. This CDR3 spans 14 amino acids. The V gene end was trimmed by 3 bases and the J gene end by 2 bases; junction bases not matched to a gene: 1. From germline, CDR1 is SGHNT and CDR2 YYREEE (reference sequence). This chain's CDR3 is CASSWDSNTGELFF. As DNA, the CDR3 is TGTGCCAGCAGCTGGGACAGTAACACCGGGGAGCTGTTTTTT.

In its sample, this clone ranks as medium-sized (0.01 to 0.1%). The chain carries TRBV19 and TRBJ1-4, with D possibly matching TRBD1 (6 bases). The CDR3 extends over 15 amino acids. The germline V and J ends were trimmed by 4 bases and 4 bases, with 13 bases remaining between them. Germline V gene lookup returns CDR1 LNHDA and CDR2 SQIVND (reference sequence). The DNA for the CDR3 is TGTGCCAGTAGTAGCCGCAGGGGTAGTAATGAAAAACTGTTTTTT. This sequence encodes CASSSRRGSNEKLFF.